The present T cell receptor (beta chain) was sequenced within a study of blood T cell repertoires in COVID-19. Study-level information: Sites in the United States, Italy and Spain provided acute and convalescent COVID-19 samples. In each case, the material was cDNA or gDNA derived from T cells, B-cell-depleted T cells, or PBMCs.

This clone was observed a few times. Original processing methods: Estimation of nucleated cell counts was performed using reference gene primer amplification. Only in-frame clones appear in the TCRdb table, and some are missing; sequencing was by immunoSEQ multiplex PCR. Clone size and V and J calls were adopted from that table, with D and trimming inferred from the DNA. This sample has 190,000 or so clones, with 90% found just once. Trimming took 4 bases from V and 7 from J; bases not matched to a gene: 6. Germline CDR1 SGHRS, CDR2 YFSETQ. This CDR3 is built from 14 residues. The TCR originated in a man aged 45-65 years with acute or convalescent COVID-19. Material for sequencing was peripheral blood. The chain has TRBV5-1 and TRBJ2-3; TRBD1 matches at 10 bases. CDR3 bases: TGCGCCAGCAGCGTGGGACAGGGGCTTAATACGCAGTATTTT. Protein product: CASSVGQGLNTQYF.